The 24 T cell receptor beta chains given below trace back to one sample, sequenced in a study of CD8 T cells in ankylosing spondylitis. A single record per CDR3 protein comes from TCRdb applying MiXCR to the 5' RACE reads. This sample carries more than 110,000 distinct CDR3 sequences, roughly 8.3% of them seen once, and the ten largest clones take under 7.5%. Sequenced: synovial fluid, either unsorted or a sorted T cell fraction (not recorded which). These receptors were obtained from a male donor with ankylosing spondylitis.

This clonotype was counted a few times. A junction end diverges from the germline sequence, so it may reflect a read error. The chain uses TRBV7-3 and TRBJ1-6, with 9 positions matching TRBD1. The CDR3 contains 15 residues. CDR1 SGHTA and CDR2 FQGTGA come from the germline V gene. This chain's CDR3 is CASSLVGQGNSPLHF. The DNA for the CDR3 is TGTGCCAGCAGCTTAGTGGGACAGGGAAATTCTCCCCTCCACTTT. Drawing the rest from reference TRBV7-3 and TRBJ1-6, the complete variable domain is GAGVSQTPSNKVTEKGKYVELRCDPISGHTALYWYRQSLGQGPEFLIYFQGTGAADDSGLPNDRFFAVRPEGSVSTLKIQRTERGDSAVYLCASSLVGQGNSPLHFGNGTRLTVT.

For this clonotype: A read error is likely, as this CDR3 ends without the conserved phenylalanine or tryptophan. The DNA is omitted, as the CDR3 cannot be located on it reliably, and the CDR3 follows TCRdb's listing. This rearrangement joins TRBV5-5 to TRBJ2-2. The CDR3 is 13 amino acids in total, end residues counted. Per the germline V gene, CDR1 is SGHKS and CDR2 is YYEKEE (reference sequence). CDR3 region: CASSSPPWGRMFI.

This chain links TRBV12-3 or TRBV12-4 with TRBJ2-2; 9 bases match TRBD1. The CDR3 has 16 amino acids. J lost 5 bases, V lost 3 bases, and 7 bases had no gene match. CDR3 sequence reads: CASSFGTGPLTGELFF. CDR3 sequence (DNA): TGTGCCAGCAGTTTCGGGACAGGGCCGCTTACCGGGGAGCTGTTTTTT.

This chain's CDR3 is CASSLGPHADTQYF. CDR3 sequence (DNA): TGTGCCAGCAGTCTAGGACCACATGCAGATACGCAGTATTTT. V and J are TRBV2 and TRBJ2-3; no firm D call. The CDR3 runs to 14 residues. Germline assignment: CDR1 SNHLY and CDR2 FYNNEI. V lost 5 bases and J lost 4, with 13 bases in between.

The gene calls are TRBV7-8 and TRBJ1-4; TRBD1 is a possible D gene (5 bases). This CDR3 has 15 residues. Deletions cut 2 bases from V and 10 bases from J, with 17 bases between. Looked up from germline, CDR1 is SGHVS and CDR2 is FQNEAQ. CDR3 in DNA: TGTGCCAGCAGCTTACAGGGCCAGGCCCTGGGAAAACTGTTTTTT. Encoded protein: CASSLQGQALGKLFF.

This clonotype was seen at least ten times. The chain is built from TRBV4-2 and TRBJ2-3; D is unclear. Germline CDR1 LGHNA, CDR2 YNFKEQ. This CDR3 comprises 13 residues. V lost 3 bases to trimming and J lost 7 bases, with 11 bases between them. The CDR3 loop reads CASSHRGPYTQYF. The CDR3 DNA sequence: TGTGCCAGCAGCCACCGCGGCCCTTATACGCAGTATTTT.

In this sample, this clonotype turned up a few times. This chain uses TRBV5-1 with TRBJ1-4; D ambiguous. V was cut by 4 bases and J by 8 bases, with 12 bases left in between. Germline assignment: CDR1 SGHRS and CDR2 YFSETQ. This CDR3 region has 13 residues. This CDR3 is CASSPVNEEKLFF. DNA of the CDR3: TGCGCCAGCAGCCCCGTAAATGAGGAAAAACTGTTTTTT.

V usage is TRBV27 and J usage is TRBJ1-3; 10 bases agree with TRBD1. J lost 4 bases, V lost 6 bases, and 6 bases had no gene match. CDR1 MNHEY and CDR2 SMNVEV come from the germline V gene (reference sequence). This CDR3 spans 15 amino acids. The CDR3 spells CASSRDRGWGNTIYF. CDR3 in DNA: TGTGCCAGCAGCCGGGACAGGGGATGGGGAAACACCATATATTTT.

This clonotype was seen more than once but under ten times. This chain connects TRBV9 to TRBJ2-3; no firm D call. Germline CDR1 SGDLS, CDR2 YYNGEE. Trimming took off 2 bases at V and 9 bases at J, with 16 bases between the two ends. CDR3 size: 14 residues. DNA of the CDR3: TGTGCCAGCAGCGTTTCTACCGGGCAACCCACGCAGTATTTT. Translating it yields CASSVSTGQPTQYF.

This clonotype was picked up many times. V and J are TRBV12-3 or TRBV12-4 and TRBJ1-5; D unclear. Trimming cost V 3 bases and J 0 bases, with 15 bases left between them. This CDR3 has 17 residues. This CDR3 reads CASSFSLGLLSNQPQHF. The CDR3 DNA follows: TGTGCCAGCAGTTTCAGCCTTGGACTGCTTAGCAATCAGCCCCAGCATTTT.

This clonotype was seen ten or more times. CDR3 sequence: CSARDRAGAYYGYTF. Here the CDR3 DNA reads TGCAGTGCTAGAGATAGAGCAGGAGCATACTATGGCTACACCTTC. The J gene is TRBJ1-2, the V gene TRBV20-1, with unresolved D. Germline V CDR1 and CDR2: DFQATT, SNEGSKA (reference sequence). V lost 0 bases and J lost 3, with 14 bases in between. This CDR3 spans 15 amino acids.

There are many counts of this clonotype. The chain employs TRBV7-9 and TRBJ1-2; TRBD1 might be the D (5 bases). V was cut by 1 base and J by 8 bases, with 14 bases left in between. Looked up from germline, CDR1 is SEHNR and CDR2 is FQNEAQ (reference sequence). The CDR3 has 14 amino acids. CDR3 region: CASSLEGRARGYTF. In nucleotides, the CDR3 is TGTGCCAGCAGCTTAGAGGGCAGGGCGCGGGGCTACACCTTC.

This clonotype was counted between two and nine times. The chain joins TRBV12-5 to TRBJ2-7; D not certain. V shed 9 bases and J shed 7 bases, with 19 bases lying between them. The CDR3 is 13 amino acids. Germline CDR1 LGHNT, CDR2 FRNRAP. In nucleotides, the CDR3 is TGTGCTAGCGTATCGCGGATGACGGTTGAGCAGTACTTC. Translating it yields CASVSRMTVEQYF.

This clonotype was counted only a few times. The chain combines TRBV25-1 with TRBJ1-1; possible D gene TRBD1, 5 bases. The CDR3 is 15 amino acids. V was cut by 8 bases and J by 6 bases, with 22 bases left in between. The germline CDR1 and CDR2 sequences are MGHDK and SYGVNS. This CDR3 is CASRPDGGSAAEAFF. As DNA, the CDR3 is TGTGCCAGCCGCCCCGACGGGGGATCTGCGGCTGAAGCTTTCTTT.

In this sample, this clonotype turned up a few times. This chain uses TRBV28 with TRBJ1-4, with D possibly TRBD1 on 5 matching bases. The germline V gene encodes CDR1 MDHEN and CDR2 SYDVKM. This CDR3 spans 14 amino acids. Deletions cut 6 bases from V and 10 bases from J, with 18 bases between. The CDR3 DNA sequence: TGTGCCAGCAGCCCCCCCGCGGGACTAGGAAAACTGTTTTTT. It codes for CASSPPAGLGKLFF.

This clonotype was recorded at least ten times. This chain connects TRBV20-1 to TRBJ1-2, with no clear D. Germline V gene sequence: CDR1 DFQATT, CDR2 SNEGSKA (reference sequence). V was trimmed by 0 bases and J by 2 bases, leaving 16 bases between them. There are 16 residues in the CDR3. The CDR3 loop reads CSARDWVSSSNYGYTF. The CDR3, as DNA: TGCAGTGCTAGAGACTGGGTGAGCTCATCGAACTATGGCTACACCTTC.

In the case of this clonotype: A read error is possible here, since a much larger clone lies one base away. The V gene is TRBV7-8, the J gene TRBJ2-1; 9 positions match TRBD2. Looked up from germline, CDR1 is SGHVS and CDR2 is FQNEAQ. The CDR3 loop spans 16 amino acids. CDR3 loop: CAISPFSGSSYNEQFF. CDR3 DNA: TGTGCCATCAGCCCCTTTAGCGGGAGCTCCTACAATGAGCAGTTCTTC.

This clonotype showed up just a few times. The J gene is TRBJ2-2, the V gene TRBV10-3, with 7 bases identical to TRBD1. The ends lost 8 bases at V and 0 bases at J; junction bases unmatched: 3. This CDR3 is built from 14 residues. Germline V gene data show CDR1 as ENHRY and CDR2 as SYGVKD. The CDR3 protein is CAIGDRTNTGELFF. CDR3 coding DNA: TGTGCCATCGGGGACAGAACGAACACCGGGGAGCTGTTTTTT.

CDR3 DNA sequence: TGTGCCAGCTCGGACGGACAGGTTGGGAGTGGCTACACCTTC. It yields the protein CASSDGQVGSGYTF. The chain joins TRBV18 to TRBJ1-2; 7 bases agree with TRBD1. The germline V gene encodes CDR1 KGHSH and CDR2 LQKENI. This CDR3 has 14 amino acids. Losses at the gene ends were 6 bases for V and 7 bases for J; bases not matched to a gene: 11.

This clonotype showed up many times. The chain carries TRBV29-1 and TRBJ2-3, with D possibly matching TRBD1 (6 bases). Germline V gene data show CDR1 as SQVTM and CDR2 as ANQGSEA. V was pared by 8 bases and J by 4 bases, with 19 bases between. The CDR3 totals 14 residues. DNA for the CDR3: TGCAGCACCACCGGGGCAGGGGTCGCAGATACGCAGTATTTT. It is translated as CSTTGAGVADTQYF.

This clonotype has at least ten counts. V and J are TRBV20-1 and TRBJ1-5, with 9 bases that match TRBD1. The CDR3 consists of 14 residues. Trimming took 0 bases from V and 5 from J; bases not matched to a gene: 2. The germline V gene encodes CDR1 DFQATT and CDR2 SNEGSKA (reference sequence). The CDR3 DNA follows: TGCAGTGCTAGAGAAGACAGGGGGGATCAGCCCCAGCATTTT. Protein product: CSAREDRGDQPQHF.

This clonotype has a count of ten or more. In DNA form, the CDR3 reads TGCGCCAGCAGCGGGACTAGCGGTAGCACAGATACGCAGTATTTT. Protein: CASSGTSGSTDTQYF. V is TRBV10-1 and J is TRBJ2-3, with TRBD2 identical over 11 bases. Germline loops: CDR1 WNHNN, CDR2 SYGVQD (reference sequence). Losses at the gene ends were 6 bases for V and 0 bases for J; bases not matched to a gene: 2. CDR3 size: 15 residues.

This clonotype was seen many times. The chain combines TRBV6-2 or TRBV6-3 with TRBJ2-4; no firm D call. Trimming took off 4 bases at V and 0 bases at J, with 7 bases between the two ends. From germline, CDR1 is MNHEY and CDR2 SVGEGT. CDR3 length: 14 amino acids. The CDR3 reads CASSWPIAKNIQYF. CDR3 coding DNA: TGTGCCAGCAGTTGGCCCATAGCCAAAAACATTCAGTACTTC.

This clonotype showed up many times. The chain employs TRBV7-2 and TRBJ1-1; the D gene is possibly TRBD1 (5 bases). Trimming removed 5 bases from V and 6 bases from J, with 13 bases in between. The CDR3 runs to 13 residues. Germline V gene data show CDR1 as SGHTA and CDR2 as FQGNSA. The CDR3 protein is CASSADTGAEAFF. DNA for the CDR3: TGTGCCAGCAGCGCTGATACGGGGGCTGAAGCTTTCTTT.